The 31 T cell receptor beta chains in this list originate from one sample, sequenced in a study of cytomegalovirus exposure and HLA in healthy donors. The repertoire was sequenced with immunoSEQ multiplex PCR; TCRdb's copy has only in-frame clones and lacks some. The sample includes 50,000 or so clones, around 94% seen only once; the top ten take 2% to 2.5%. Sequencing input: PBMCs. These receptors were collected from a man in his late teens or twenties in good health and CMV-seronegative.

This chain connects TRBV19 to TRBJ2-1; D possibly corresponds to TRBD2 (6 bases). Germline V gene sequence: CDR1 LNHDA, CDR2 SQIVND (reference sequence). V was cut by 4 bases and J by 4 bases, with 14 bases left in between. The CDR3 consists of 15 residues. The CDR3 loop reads CASSTPGTEYNEQFF. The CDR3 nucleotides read TGTGCCAGTAGTACGCCCGGGACTGAATACAATGAGCAGTTCTTC.

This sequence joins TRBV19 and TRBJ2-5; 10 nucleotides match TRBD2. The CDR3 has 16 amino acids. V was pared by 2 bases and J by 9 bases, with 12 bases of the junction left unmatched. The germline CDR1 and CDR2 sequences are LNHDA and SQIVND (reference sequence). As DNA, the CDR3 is TGTGCCAGTAGTATACTAGCGGGGGAAAGAAGGGATTCCCAGTACTTC. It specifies CASSILAGERRDSQYF.

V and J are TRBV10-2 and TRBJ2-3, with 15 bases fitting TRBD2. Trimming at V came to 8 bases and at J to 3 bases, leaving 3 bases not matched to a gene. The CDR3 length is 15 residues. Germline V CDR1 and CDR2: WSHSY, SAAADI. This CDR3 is CASGGLAGGTDTQYF. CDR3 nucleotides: TGCGCCAGCGGCGGACTAGCGGGAGGGACAGATACGCAGTATTTT.

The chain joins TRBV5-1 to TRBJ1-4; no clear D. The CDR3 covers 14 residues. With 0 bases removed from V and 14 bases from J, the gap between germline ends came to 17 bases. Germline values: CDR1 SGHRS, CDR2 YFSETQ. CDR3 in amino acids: CASSLGSEESWLFF. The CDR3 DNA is TGCGCCAGCAGCTTGGGTAGCGAGGAATCCTGGCTGTTTTTT.

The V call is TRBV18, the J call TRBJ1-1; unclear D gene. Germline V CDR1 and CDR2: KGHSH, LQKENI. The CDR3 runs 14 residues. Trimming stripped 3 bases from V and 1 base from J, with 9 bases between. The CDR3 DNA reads TGTGCCAGCTCACCCGGGGAGGGGAACACTGAAGCTTTCTTT. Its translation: CASSPGEGNTEAFF.

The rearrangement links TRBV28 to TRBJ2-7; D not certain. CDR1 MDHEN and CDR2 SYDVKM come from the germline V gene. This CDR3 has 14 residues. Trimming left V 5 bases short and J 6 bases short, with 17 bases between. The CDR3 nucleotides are TGTGCCAGCAGTCGAGGTGTAGACTTGGGCGAGCAGTACTTC. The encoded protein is CASSRGVDLGEQYF.

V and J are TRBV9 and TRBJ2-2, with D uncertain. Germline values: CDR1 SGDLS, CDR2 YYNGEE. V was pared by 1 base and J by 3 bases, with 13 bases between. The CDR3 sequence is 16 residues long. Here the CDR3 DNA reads TGTGCCAGCAGCGTACACCTTTCGGCGGACACCGGGGAGCTGTTTTTT. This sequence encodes CASSVHLSADTGELFF.

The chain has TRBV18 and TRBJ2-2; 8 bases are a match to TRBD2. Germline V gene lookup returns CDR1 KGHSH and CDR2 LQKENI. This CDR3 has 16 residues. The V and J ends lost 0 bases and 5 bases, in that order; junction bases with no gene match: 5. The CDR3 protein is CASSPPGTRSTGELFF. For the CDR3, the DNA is TGTGCCAGCTCACCACCCGGGACTAGAAGTACCGGGGAGCTGTTTTTT.

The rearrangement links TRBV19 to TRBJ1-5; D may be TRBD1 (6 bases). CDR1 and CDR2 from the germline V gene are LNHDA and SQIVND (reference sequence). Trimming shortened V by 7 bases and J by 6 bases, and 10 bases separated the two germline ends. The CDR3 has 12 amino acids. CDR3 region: CASTGVGQPQHF. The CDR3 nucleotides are TGTGCCAGTACAGGGGTGGGTCAGCCCCAGCATTTT.

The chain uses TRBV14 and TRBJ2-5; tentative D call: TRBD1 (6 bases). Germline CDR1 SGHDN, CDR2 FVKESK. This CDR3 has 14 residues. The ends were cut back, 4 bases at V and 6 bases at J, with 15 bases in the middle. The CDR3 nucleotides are TGTGCCAGCAGCCTCCCAGGGGTGATGAAGACCCAGTACTTC. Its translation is CASSLPGVMKTQYF.

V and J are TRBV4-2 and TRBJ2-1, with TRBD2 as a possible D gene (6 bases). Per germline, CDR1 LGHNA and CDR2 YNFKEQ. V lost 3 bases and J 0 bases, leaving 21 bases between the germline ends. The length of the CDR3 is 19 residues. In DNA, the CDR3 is TGTGCCAGCAGCCAGTACTCGGGGTCCTTGACTAGCTCCTACAATGAGCAGTTCTTC. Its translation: CASSQYSGSLTSSYNEQFF.

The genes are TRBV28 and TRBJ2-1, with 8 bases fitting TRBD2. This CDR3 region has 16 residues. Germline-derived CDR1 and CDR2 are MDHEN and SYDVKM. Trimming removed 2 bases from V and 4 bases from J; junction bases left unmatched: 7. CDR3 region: CASSLGLAGLYNEQFF. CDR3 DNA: TGTGCCAGCAGTTTAGGCCTAGCGGGCCTATACAATGAGCAGTTCTTC. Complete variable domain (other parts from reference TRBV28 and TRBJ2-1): DVKVTQSSRYLVKRTGEKVFLECVQDMDHENMFWYRQDPGLGLRLIYFSYDVKMKEKGDIPEGYSVSREKKERFSLILESASTNQTSMYLCASSLGLAGLYNEQFFGPGTRLTVL.

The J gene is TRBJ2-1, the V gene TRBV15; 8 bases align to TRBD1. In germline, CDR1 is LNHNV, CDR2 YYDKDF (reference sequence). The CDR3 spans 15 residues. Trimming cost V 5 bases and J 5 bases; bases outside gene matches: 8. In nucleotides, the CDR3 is TGTGCCACCAGCGGCCCGGGACAGGCTAACAATGAGCAGTTCTTC. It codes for CATSGPGQANNEQFF.

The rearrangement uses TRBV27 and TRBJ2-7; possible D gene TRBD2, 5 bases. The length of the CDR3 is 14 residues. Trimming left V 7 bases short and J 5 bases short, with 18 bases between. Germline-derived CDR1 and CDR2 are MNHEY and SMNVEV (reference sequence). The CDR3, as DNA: TGTGCCAGCACCTCAGCATACCCGCGGGACGAGCAGTACTTC. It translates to CASTSAYPRDEQYF.

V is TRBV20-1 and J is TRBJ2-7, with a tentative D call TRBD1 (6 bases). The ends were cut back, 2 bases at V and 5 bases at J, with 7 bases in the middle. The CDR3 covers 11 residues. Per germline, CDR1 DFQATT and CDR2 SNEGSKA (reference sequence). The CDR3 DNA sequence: TGCAGTGCTAGACAGGGGAACGAGCAGTACTTC. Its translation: CSARQGNEQYF.

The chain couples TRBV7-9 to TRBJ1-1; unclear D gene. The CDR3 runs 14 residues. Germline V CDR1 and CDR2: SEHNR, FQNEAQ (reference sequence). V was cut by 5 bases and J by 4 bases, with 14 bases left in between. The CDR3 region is CASSTDLYGTEAFF. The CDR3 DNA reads TGTGCCAGCAGCACAGACCTTTATGGCACTGAAGCTTTCTTT.

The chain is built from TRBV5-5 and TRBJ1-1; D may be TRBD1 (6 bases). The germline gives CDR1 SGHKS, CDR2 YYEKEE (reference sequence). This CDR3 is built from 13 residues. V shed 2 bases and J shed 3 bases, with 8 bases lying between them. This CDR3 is CASSLQGYTEAFF. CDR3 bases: TGTGCCAGCAGCTTACAGGGTTACACTGAAGCTTTCTTT.

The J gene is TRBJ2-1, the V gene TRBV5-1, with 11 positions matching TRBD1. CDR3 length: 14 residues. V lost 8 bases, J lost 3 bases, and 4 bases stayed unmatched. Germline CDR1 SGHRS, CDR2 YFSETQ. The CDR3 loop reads CASWTGGNYNEQFF. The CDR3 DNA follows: TGCGCCAGTTGGACAGGGGGCAACTACAATGAGCAGTTCTTC.

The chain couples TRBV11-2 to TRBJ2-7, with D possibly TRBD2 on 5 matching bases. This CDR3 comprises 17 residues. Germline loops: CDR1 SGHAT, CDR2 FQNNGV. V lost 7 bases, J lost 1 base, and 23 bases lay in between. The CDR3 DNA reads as TGTGCCAGCAACAGCGGACCCTCACACAAATTTTCCTACGAGCAGTACTTC. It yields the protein CASNSGPSHKFSYEQYF.

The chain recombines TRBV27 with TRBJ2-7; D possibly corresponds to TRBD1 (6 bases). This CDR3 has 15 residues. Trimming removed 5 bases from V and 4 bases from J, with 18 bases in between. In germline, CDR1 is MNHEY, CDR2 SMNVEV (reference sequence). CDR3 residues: CASSLTGDRGYEQYF. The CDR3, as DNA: TGTGCCAGCAGTCTGACAGGCGACCGAGGGTACGAGCAGTACTTC.

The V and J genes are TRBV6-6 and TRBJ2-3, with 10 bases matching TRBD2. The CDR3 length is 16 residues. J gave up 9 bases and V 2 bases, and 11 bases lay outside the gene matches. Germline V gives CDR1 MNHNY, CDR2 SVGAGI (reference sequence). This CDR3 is CASSYPKRGGGETQYF. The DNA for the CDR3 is TGTGCCAGCAGTTACCCAAAGCGGGGGGGCGGAGAGACGCAGTATTTT.

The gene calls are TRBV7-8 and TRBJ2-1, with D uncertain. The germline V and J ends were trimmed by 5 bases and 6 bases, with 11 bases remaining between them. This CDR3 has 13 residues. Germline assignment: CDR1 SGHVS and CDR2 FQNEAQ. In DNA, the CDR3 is TGTGCCAGCAGCCGAAGCCAATCCAATGAGCAGTTCTTC. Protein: CASSRSQSNEQFF.

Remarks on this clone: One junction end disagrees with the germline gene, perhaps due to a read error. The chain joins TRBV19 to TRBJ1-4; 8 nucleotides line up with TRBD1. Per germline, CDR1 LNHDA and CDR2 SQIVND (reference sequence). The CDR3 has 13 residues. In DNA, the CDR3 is TGTGCCAGTAGTATAGACACGCGGACAGGGCTTCGTTTT. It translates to CASSIDTRTGLRF.

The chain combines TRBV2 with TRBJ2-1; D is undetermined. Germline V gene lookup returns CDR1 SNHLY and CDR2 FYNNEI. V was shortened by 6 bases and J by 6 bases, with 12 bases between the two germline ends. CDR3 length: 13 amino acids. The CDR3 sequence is CASRNLDLNEQFF. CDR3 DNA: TGTGCCAGCAGGAATCTAGATCTCAATGAGCAGTTCTTC.

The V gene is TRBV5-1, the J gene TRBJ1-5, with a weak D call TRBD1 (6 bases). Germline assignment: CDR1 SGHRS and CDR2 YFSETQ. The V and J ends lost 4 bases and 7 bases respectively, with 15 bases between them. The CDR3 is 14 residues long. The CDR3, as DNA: TGCGCCAGCAGCCTTGGGGGGGCAGAACAGCCCCAGCATTTT. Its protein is CASSLGGAEQPQHF.

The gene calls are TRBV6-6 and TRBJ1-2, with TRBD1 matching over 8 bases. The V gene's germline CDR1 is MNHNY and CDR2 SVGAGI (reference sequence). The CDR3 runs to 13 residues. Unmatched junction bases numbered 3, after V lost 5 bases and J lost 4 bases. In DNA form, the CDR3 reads TGTGCCAGCAGTCGCGGACAGGGCTATGGCTACACCTTC. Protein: CASSRGQGYGYTF.

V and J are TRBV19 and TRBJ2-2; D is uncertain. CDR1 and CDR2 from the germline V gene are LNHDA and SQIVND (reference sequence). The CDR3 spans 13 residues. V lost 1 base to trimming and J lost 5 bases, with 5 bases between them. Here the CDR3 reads CASSIAQTGELFF. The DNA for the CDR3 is TGTGCCAGTAGTATAGCCCAAACCGGGGAGCTGTTTTTT.

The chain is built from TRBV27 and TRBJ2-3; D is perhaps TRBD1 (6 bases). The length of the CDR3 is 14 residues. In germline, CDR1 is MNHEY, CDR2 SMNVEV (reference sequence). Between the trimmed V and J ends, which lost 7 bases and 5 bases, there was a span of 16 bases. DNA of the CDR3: TGTGCCAGCACCCACGCAGGGGCCGGAGATACGCAGTATTTT. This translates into CASTHAGAGDTQYF.

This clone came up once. The CDR3 DNA sequence: TGTGCCTGGAGCATGGGACTTTCTGGAAACACCATATATTTT. Protein product: CAWSMGLSGNTIYF. V usage is TRBV30 and J usage is TRBJ1-3, with D possibly TRBD1 on 5 matching bases. The CDR3 contains 14 residues. The V gene's germline CDR1 is GTSNPN and CDR2 SVGIG (reference sequence). Deletions cut 3 bases from V and 1 base from J, with 10 bases between.

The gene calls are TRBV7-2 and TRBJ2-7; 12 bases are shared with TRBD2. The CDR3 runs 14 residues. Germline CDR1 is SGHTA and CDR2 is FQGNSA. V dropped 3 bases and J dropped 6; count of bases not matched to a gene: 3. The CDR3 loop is CASSLTSGSGEQYF. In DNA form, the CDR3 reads TGTGCCAGCAGCTTGACTAGCGGGAGCGGCGAGCAGTACTTC.

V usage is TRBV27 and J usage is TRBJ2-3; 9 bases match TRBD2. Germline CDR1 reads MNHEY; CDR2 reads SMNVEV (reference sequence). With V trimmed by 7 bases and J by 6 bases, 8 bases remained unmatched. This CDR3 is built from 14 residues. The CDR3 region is CASTAGGHVDTQYF. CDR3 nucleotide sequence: TGTGCCAGCACGGCGGGAGGGCATGTGGATACGCAGTATTTT.